The clone carrying this T cell receptor beta chain was found many times. Its antigen remains unidentified. This sample is drawn from a study of T cells after yellow fever vaccination. For the study at large: The authors prepared low-cell-number fractions using SMART-Seq v4 Ultra Low Input. Study-level findings and limits: The study re-detected most primary-vaccination clones after the booster (roughly 96% CD4, around 89% CD8). Peak timing came faster in the weaker secondary response, day 5 versus 15.

The ends lost 4 bases at V and 1 base at J; junction bases unmatched: 7. Germline CDR1 and CDR2: LGHNA and YSLEER. The CDR3 length is 17 residues. A universal primer site and UMIs were added as TCR cDNA was made by 5'RACE template switching. MiXCR was run by TCRdb on the 5' RACE reads, yielding one entry per CDR3 protein. The sample lists about 320,000 distinct CDR3 sequences; 4% to 5.5% were seen once. The V call is TRBV4-3, the J call TRBJ2-3; 11 positions match TRBD2. The receptor was isolated from a young man who received the YFV17D yellow fever vaccine. The sequenced sample was PBMCs, obtained 15 days after the yellow fever booster vaccination. CDR3 in DNA: TGCGCCAGCAGCCGCACGTTGACTAGCGGGGGCACAGATACGCAGTATTTT. Amino acid sequence: CASSRTLTSGGTDTQYF.